The rows below give T cell receptor beta chains drawn from one sample of a study of shared clonotypes between healthy human individuals. TCRdb's table, derived via immunoSEQ multiplex PCR, lists solely in-frame clones and lacks some. The sample holds over a million clones, about 80% seen once. Sequencing was performed on memory CD4+ T cells from PBMCs. The origin of the receptors is a man aged 18 to 30 in good health. Some clones in this sample may be carry-over from other donors' samples. Both conserved end residues are part of each CDR3. The D gene is left open where the match is weak. Not every row has a clone size; where given, it reads once, few, many or a size class.

d_gene: -
abundance: -
v_gene: TRBV7-8
j_gene: TRBJ2-5
CDR3aa: CASSYLVNSRQYF
CDR3nt: TGTGCCAGCAGCTACTTAGTCAACAGTAGGCAGTACTTC

d_gene: -
abundance: -
v_gene: TRBV28
j_gene: TRBJ1-1
CDR3aa: CASTLQGGSAFF
CDR3nt: TGTGCCAGCACCTTACAAGGGGGGAGTGCTTTCTTT

d_gene: -
abundance: once
v_gene: TRBV18
j_gene: TRBJ1-1
CDR3aa: CASSPQTLNEAFF
CDR3nt: TGTGCCAGCTCACCACAAACACTGAATGAAGCTTTCTTT

d_gene: TRBD1
abundance: -
v_gene: TRBV19
j_gene: TRBJ1-2
CDR3aa: CASSRQGAGGYTF
CDR3nt: TGTGCCAGTAGTCGTCAGGGGGCAGGCGGCTACACCTTC

d_gene: TRBD2
abundance: -
v_gene: TRBV14
j_gene: TRBJ2-5
CDR3aa: CASSQVSSGRETQYF
CDR3nt: TGTGCCAGCAGCCAAGTTTCTAGCGGGAGAGAGACCCAGTACTTC

d_gene: -
abundance: -
v_gene: TRBV5-4
j_gene: TRBJ2-1
CDR3aa: CASSFGQYEQFF
CDR3nt: TGTGCCAGCAGCTTTGGTCAATATGAGCAGTTCTTC

d_gene: TRBD1
abundance: -
v_gene: TRBV28
j_gene: TRBJ2-3
CDR3aa: CASSETGSSTDTQYF
CDR3nt: TGTGCCAGCAGTGAGACAGGGAGTAGCACAGATACGCAGTATTTT

d_gene: TRBD1
abundance: -
v_gene: TRBV28
j_gene: TRBJ2-7
CDR3aa: CAESPGDRHYEQYF
CDR3nt: TGTGCCGAGAGCCCCGGGGACAGGCACTACGAGCAGTACTTC

d_gene: -
abundance: few
v_gene: TRBV5-1
j_gene: TRBJ2-5
CDR3aa: CASSFGHNQETQYF
CDR3nt: TGCGCCAGCAGTTTCGGGCACAACCAAGAGACCCAGTACTTC

d_gene: TRBD1
abundance: -
v_gene: TRBV29-1
j_gene: TRBJ1-2
CDR3aa: CSAPGTGYGYTF
CDR3nt: TGCAGCGCGCCTGGGACAGGCTATGGCTACACCTTC

d_gene: -
abundance: -
v_gene: TRBV29-1
j_gene: TRBJ2-1
CDR3aa: CSAQSDGYNEQFF
CDR3nt: TGCAGCGCCCAATCGGACGGCTACAATGAGCAGTTCTTC

d_gene: -
abundance: -
v_gene: TRBV29-1
j_gene: TRBJ1-2
CDR3aa: CSVASLKRLNYGYTF
CDR3nt: TGCAGCGTTGCATCCCTTAAGCGACTTAACTATGGCTACACCTTC

d_gene: -
abundance: -
v_gene: TRBV28
j_gene: TRBJ1-1
CDR3aa: CVTQVNTEAFF
CDR3nt: TGTGTCACACAGGTGAACACTGAAGCTTTCTTT

d_gene: -
abundance: -
v_gene: TRBV25-1
j_gene: TRBJ1-1
CDR3aa: CASSDHPVPGTEAFF
CDR3nt: TGTGCCAGCAGTGATCACCCCGTCCCAGGGACTGAAGCTTTCTTT

d_gene: TRBD2
abundance: once
v_gene: TRBV5-5
j_gene: TRBJ2-3
CDR3aa: CASSGLAGATDTQYF
CDR3nt: TGTGCCAGCAGCGGATTAGCGGGAGCCACAGATACGCAGTATTTT

d_gene: -
abundance: -
v_gene: TRBV28
j_gene: TRBJ2-7
CDR3aa: CASSLVDRKSYEQYF
CDR3nt: TGTGCCAGCAGTTTGGTCGACAGGAAATCCTACGAGCAGTACTTC

d_gene: -
abundance: -
v_gene: TRBV9
j_gene: TRBJ2-3
CDR3aa: CASTGAGTDTQYF
CDR3nt: TGTGCCAGCACTGGGGCCGGCACAGATACGCAGTATTTT

d_gene: -
abundance: -
v_gene: TRBV6-5
j_gene: TRBJ2-7
CDR3aa: CASRKGGSYEQYF
CDR3nt: TGTGCCAGCAGAAAGGGGGGATCCTACGAGCAGTACTTC

d_gene: -
abundance: -
v_gene: TRBV30
j_gene: TRBJ2-2
CDR3aa: CAWSSYTGELFF
CDR3nt: TGTGCCTGGAGTTCCTACACCGGGGAGCTGTTTTTT

d_gene: -
abundance: -
v_gene: TRBV7-9
j_gene: TRBJ2-5
CDR3aa: CASSLDRGGEQTQYF
CDR3nt: TGTGCCAGCAGCTTAGACAGGGGGGGAGAACAGACCCAGTACTTC

d_gene: -
abundance: -
v_gene: TRBV5-4
j_gene: TRBJ1-5
CDR3aa: CASSLGGVGNQPQHF
CDR3nt: TGTGCCAGCAGCTTGGGTGGGGTCGGCAATCAGCCCCAGCATTTT

d_gene: -
abundance: few
v_gene: TRBV6-6
j_gene: TRBJ1-2
CDR3aa: CASTPDSNYGYTF
CDR3nt: TGTGCCAGCACCCCGGACAGCAACTATGGCTACACCTTC

d_gene: -
abundance: -
v_gene: TRBV4-1
j_gene: TRBJ2-2
CDR3aa: CASSQKSGAGELFF
CDR3nt: TGCGCCAGCAGCCAAAAGAGTGGGGCCGGGGAGCTGTTTTTT

d_gene: -
abundance: once
v_gene: TRBV11-2
j_gene: TRBJ1-4
CDR3aa: CASTHLRGIGEKLFF
CDR3nt: TGTGCCAGCACCCACCTGAGAGGGATAGGGGAAAAACTGTTTTTT

d_gene: -
abundance: -
v_gene: TRBV7-2
j_gene: TRBJ1-2
CDR3aa: CASSLVGRFGHGYTF
CDR3nt: TGTGCCAGCAGCTTAGTCGGTCGGTTCGGGCATGGCTACACCTTC

d_gene: TRBD1
abundance: -
v_gene: TRBV9
j_gene: TRBJ2-1
CDR3aa: CASSVVGQVHEQFF
CDR3nt: TGTGCCAGCAGCGTAGTGGGACAGGTCCATGAGCAGTTCTTC

d_gene: -
abundance: once
v_gene: TRBV7-3
j_gene: TRBJ1-2
CDR3aa: CASSPDPQSYGYTF
CDR3nt: TGTGCCAGCAGCCCCGACCCCCAGAGCTATGGCTACACCTTC

d_gene: -
abundance: few
v_gene: TRBV29-1
j_gene: TRBJ2-7
CDR3aa: CSVGSPSPQYF
CDR3nt: TGCAGCGTTGGATCCCCCTCCCCTCAGTACTTC

d_gene: TRBD2
abundance: -
v_gene: TRBV29-1
j_gene: TRBJ2-1
CDR3aa: CSATGTSGRALNEQFF
CDR3nt: TGCAGCGCTACCGGGACTAGCGGGAGGGCCCTCAATGAGCAGTTCTTC

d_gene: TRBD1
abundance: -
v_gene: TRBV28
j_gene: TRBJ2-7
CDR3aa: CASTHLTGTGSYEQYF
CDR3nt: TGTGCCAGCACTCATTTAACCGGGACAGGGAGCTACGAGCAGTACTTC

d_gene: TRBD1
abundance: -
v_gene: TRBV6-5
j_gene: TRBJ2-5
CDR3aa: CASSYRQGLGTQYF
CDR3nt: TGTGCCAGCAGTTACCGACAGGGGCTAGGGACCCAGTACTTC

d_gene: -
abundance: -
v_gene: TRBV6-1
j_gene: TRBJ2-4
CDR3aa: CASKTENIQYF
CDR3nt: TGTGCCAGTAAGACAGAAAACATTCAGTACTTC

d_gene: -
abundance: -
v_gene: TRBV12-5
j_gene: TRBJ2-3
CDR3aa: CASGGSTDTQYF
CDR3nt: TGTGCTAGTGGCGGGAGCACAGATACGCAGTATTTT

d_gene: -
abundance: -
v_gene: TRBV5-4
j_gene: TRBJ2-3
CDR3aa: CASSTEGLAADTQYF
CDR3nt: TGTGCCAGCAGCACCGAAGGGCTAGCAGCAGATACGCAGTATTTT

d_gene: -
abundance: -
v_gene: TRBV5-8
j_gene: TRBJ1-4
CDR3aa: CASRPGQHATNEKLFF
CDR3nt: TGTGCCAGCAGGCCCGGACAGCATGCAACTAATGAAAAACTGTTTTTT

d_gene: -
abundance: -
v_gene: TRBV7-2
j_gene: TRBJ1-3
CDR3aa: CASSGTVSGNTIYF
CDR3nt: TGTGCCAGCAGCGGGACTGTCTCTGGAAACACCATATATTTT

d_gene: -
abundance: once
v_gene: TRBV9
j_gene: TRBJ1-3
CDR3aa: CASSAQSGLRNTIYF
CDR3nt: TGTGCCAGCAGCGCCCAATCGGGACTGCGAAACACCATATATTTT

d_gene: -
abundance: -
v_gene: TRBV29-1
j_gene: TRBJ1-2
CDR3aa: CSVEVRDGYTF
CDR3nt: TGCAGCGTTGAAGTTAGGGATGGCTACACCTTC

d_gene: TRBD1
abundance: -
v_gene: TRBV7-2
j_gene: TRBJ2-5
CDR3aa: CASSLAYRGETQYF
CDR3nt: TGTGCCAGCAGCTTAGCCTACAGGGGAGAGACCCAGTACTTC

d_gene: -
abundance: -
v_gene: TRBV28
j_gene: TRBJ1-2
CDR3aa: CASSRQENYGYTF
CDR3nt: TGTGCCAGCAGTCGACAGGAGAACTATGGCTACACCTTC

d_gene: -
abundance: -
v_gene: TRBV5-1
j_gene: TRBJ1-2
CDR3aa: CASSLRPTSGGYTF
CDR3nt: TGCGCCAGCAGCTTGAGGCCGACATCAGGTGGCTACACCTTC

d_gene: -
abundance: -
v_gene: TRBV29-1
j_gene: TRBJ1-5
CDR3aa: CSVDSGVGQPQHF
CDR3nt: TGCAGCGTTGATTCAGGGGTTGGTCAGCCCCAGCATTTT

d_gene: -
abundance: -
v_gene: TRBV6-4
j_gene: TRBJ2-7
CDR3aa: CASQSGLSYEQYF
CDR3nt: TGTGCCAGCCAGTCAGGGCTCTCCTACGAGCAGTACTTC

d_gene: -
abundance: -
v_gene: TRBV27
j_gene: TRBJ1-6
CDR3aa: CASSLGRAGNSPLHF
CDR3nt: TGTGCCAGCAGTTTGGGCAGGGCTGGGAATTCACCCCTCCACTTT

d_gene: -
abundance: -
v_gene: TRBV28
j_gene: TRBJ1-1
CDR3aa: CASSLSGMNTEAFF
CDR3nt: TGTGCCAGCAGTTTAAGTGGGATGAACACTGAAGCTTTCTTT

d_gene: -
abundance: -
v_gene: TRBV28
j_gene: TRBJ1-5
CDR3aa: CASSSPKGGIQPQHF
CDR3nt: TGTGCCAGCAGTTCACCCAAGGGGGGAATTCAGCCCCAGCATTTT

d_gene: -
abundance: -
v_gene: TRBV30
j_gene: TRBJ1-1
CDR3aa: CAWSVPGSRQMTFF
CDR3nt: TGTGCCTGGAGTGTTCCCGGCTCTAGACAGATGACTTTCTTT

d_gene: -
abundance: -
v_gene: TRBV6-5
j_gene: TRBJ1-5
CDR3aa: CASSYSSGRQPQHF
CDR3nt: TGTGCCAGCAGTTACTCGTCAGGTCGGCAGCCCCAGCATTTT

d_gene: TRBD1
abundance: -
v_gene: TRBV2
j_gene: TRBJ1-1
CDR3aa: CASRDRGSTEAFF
CDR3nt: TGTGCCAGCAGGGACAGGGGGAGCACTGAAGCTTTCTTT

d_gene: -
abundance: -
v_gene: TRBV7-2
j_gene: TRBJ2-1
CDR3aa: CASSLVGGALGEQFF
CDR3nt: TGTGCCAGCAGCTTAGTAGGGGGGGCTTTAGGTGAGCAGTTCTTC

d_gene: -
abundance: -
v_gene: TRBV5-1
j_gene: TRBJ1-2
CDR3aa: CASSLGGENYGYTF
CDR3nt: TGCGCCAGCAGCTTGGGGGGTGAAAACTATGGCTACACCTTC

d_gene: TRBD1
abundance: -
v_gene: TRBV5-1
j_gene: TRBJ2-7
CDR3aa: CASSPTGPSDDSYEQYF
CDR3nt: TGCGCCAGCAGCCCGACAGGGCCGAGTGATGACTCCTACGAGCAGTACTTC

d_gene: -
abundance: -
v_gene: TRBV5-6
j_gene: TRBJ2-3
CDR3aa: CASSPVGADTQYF
CDR3nt: TGTGCCAGCAGCCCTGTTGGGGCAGATACGCAGTATTTT

d_gene: -
abundance: -
v_gene: TRBV18
j_gene: TRBJ2-7
CDR3aa: CASSRPSASFSYEQYF
CDR3nt: TGTGCCAGCTCACGGCCTAGCGCCTCATTCTCCTACGAGCAGTACTTC

d_gene: TRBD2
abundance: -
v_gene: TRBV5-6
j_gene: TRBJ2-1
CDR3aa: CASSLMLAGSYNEQFF
CDR3nt: TGTGCCAGCAGCCTGATGCTAGCGGGCTCCTACAATGAGCAGTTCTTC

d_gene: -
abundance: -
v_gene: TRBV5-8
j_gene: TRBJ1-4
CDR3aa: CASSLLRGAHATNEKLFF
CDR3nt: TGTGCCAGCAGTCTTCTGAGGGGCGCTCATGCAACTAATGAAAAACTGTTTTTT

d_gene: TRBD2
abundance: -
v_gene: TRBV28
j_gene: TRBJ2-3
CDR3aa: CASSERGTQYF
CDR3nt: TGTGCCAGTAGTGAGCGGGGTACGCAGTATTTT

d_gene: -
abundance: -
v_gene: TRBV30
j_gene: TRBJ1-4
CDR3aa: CAWSAREYGEKLFF
CDR3nt: TGTGCCTGGAGTGCCAGGGAATACGGGGAAAAACTGTTTTTT

d_gene: -
abundance: -
v_gene: TRBV4-3
j_gene: TRBJ2-7
CDR3aa: CASSQDFLAGSYEQYF
CDR3nt: TGCGCCAGCAGCCAAGATTTCTTAGCAGGGTCCTACGAGCAGTACTTC

d_gene: -
abundance: -
v_gene: TRBV5-1
j_gene: TRBJ2-1
CDR3aa: CASSFIDEQFF
CDR3nt: TGCGCCAGCAGCTTTATTGATGAGCAGTTCTTC